The 22 T cell receptor beta chains reported below all come from one sample, sequenced in a study of T cell responses to AZD1222 COVID-19 vaccine. Only in-frame clones appear in the TCRdb table, and some are missing; sequencing was by immunoSEQ multiplex PCR. The table lists 100,000 or so clones, 70% to 90% of them singletons. The sequencing used peripheral blood, collected on day 0 of MenACWY control vaccination. The source of these receptors is an adult in good health.

V usage is TRBV5-1 and J usage is TRBJ2-5; 14 bases align to TRBD2. CDR3 size: 18 residues. The germline V gene encodes CDR1 SGHRS and CDR2 YFSETQ. The V and J ends lost 0 bases and 1 base, in that order; junction bases with no gene match: 5. The CDR3 region has the DNA TGCGCCAGCAGCTTGGGGACTAGCGGGAGGCGTCCCCAAGAGACCCAGTACTTC. This translates into CASSLGTSGRRPQETQYF.

The chain carries TRBV5-1 and TRBJ1-6; 8 bases agree with TRBD1. Germline V gene sequence: CDR1 SGHRS, CDR2 YFSETQ. The junction had 2 bases not matched to a gene; V was cut back by 0 bases and J by 0 bases. The CDR3 is 17 residues long. The CDR3 DNA follows: TGCGCCAGCAGCTTGGGGACAGGGAGCTCCTATAATTCACCCCTCCACTTT. This encodes CASSLGTGSSYNSPLHF.

The genes are TRBV14 and TRBJ2-2; D remains unclear. The V gene lost 0 bases and the J gene lost 8 bases, with 4 bases spanning the gap. The CDR3 totals 12 residues. Per germline, CDR1 SGHDN and CDR2 FVKESK. The CDR3 protein is CASSQDVGELFF. In DNA form, the CDR3 reads TGTGCCAGCAGCCAAGACGTTGGGGAGCTGTTTTTT.

This clone was detected only once. CDR3 DNA sequence: TGCGCCAGCAGCTTACAGGGAGGAAATGAAAAACTGTTTTTT. Translation gives CASSLQGGNEKLFF. The chain is built from TRBV5-1 and TRBJ1-4; a possible D gene is TRBD1 (6 bases). V lost 2 bases and J lost 5, with 10 bases in between. This CDR3 is 14 amino acids long. Germline V gene lookup returns CDR1 SGHRS and CDR2 YFSETQ.

V and J are TRBV7-9 and TRBJ1-4, with D tentatively TRBD1 (5 bases). This CDR3 comprises 16 residues. Germline V gene data show CDR1 as SEHNR and CDR2 as FQNEAQ (reference sequence). V shed 1 base and J shed 7 bases, with 16 bases lying between them. CDR3: CASSLVVGEKGEKLFF. CDR3 coding DNA: TGTGCCAGCAGCTTAGTTGTAGGGGAGAAGGGTGAAAAACTGTTTTTT.

The chain couples TRBV6-2 or TRBV6-3 to TRBJ1-1, with D tentatively TRBD1 (5 bases). V dropped 4 bases and J dropped 0 bases, with 9 bases sitting between them. Per germline, CDR1 MNHEY and CDR2 SVGEGT. The CDR3 is 14 residues long. The CDR3 here is CASSFGGMNTEAFF. In DNA, the CDR3 is TGTGCCAGCAGTTTTGGGGGAATGAACACTGAAGCTTTCTTT.

The rearrangement uses TRBV7-2 and TRBJ1-6; a weak D match, TRBD1 (6 bases). CDR1 and CDR2 (germline): SGHTA, FQGNSA. The CDR3 contains 15 residues. The germline V and J ends were trimmed by 5 bases and 9 bases, with 17 bases remaining between them. CDR3 DNA sequence: TGTGCCAGCAGCCCGACCGGGACAAGAAGTTCACCCCTCCACTTT. Protein product: CASSPTGTRSSPLHF. Filled out from reference TRBV7-2 and TRBJ1-6, the complete variable domain reads GAGVSQSPSNKVTEKGKDVELRCDPISGHTALYWYRQSLGQGLEFLIYFQGNSAPDKSGLPSDRFSAERTGGSVSTLTIQRTQQEDSAVYLCASSPTGTRSSPLHFGNGTRLTVT.

The chain carries TRBV6-5 and TRBJ1-5; TRBD1 might be the D (6 bases). V lost 4 bases and J lost 7, with 14 bases in between. CDR1 and CDR2 from the germline V gene are MNHEY and SVGAGI. There are 14 residues in the CDR3. The CDR3 loop reads CASSLIQGHQPQHF. Here the CDR3 DNA reads TGTGCCAGCAGTTTAATACAGGGCCACCAGCCCCAGCATTTT.

This chain uses TRBV6-6 with TRBJ1-6; D is possibly TRBD1 (5 bases). The germline V gene encodes CDR1 MNHNY and CDR2 SVGAGI (reference sequence). CDR3 size: 14 residues. V lost 10 bases, J lost 6 bases, and 16 bases lay in between. Here the CDR3 reads CATDRGTVNSPLHF. The CDR3, as DNA: TGTGCCACAGATCGGGGGACTGTTAATTCACCCCTCCACTTT.

This clone was seen once. The chain recombines TRBV12-3 or TRBV12-4 with TRBJ1-2; D may be TRBD1 (5 bases). Trimming cost V 3 bases and J 8 bases, with 7 bases left between them. This CDR3 has 11 amino acids. For the CDR3, the DNA is TGTGCCAGCAGTTTGACAGAAGGCTACACCTTC. It encodes CASSLTEGYTF.

The chain couples TRBV28 to TRBJ2-7; D is tentatively TRBD1 or TRBD2 (6 bases each). The CDR3 loop spans 14 amino acids. V lost 6 bases to trimming and J lost 4 bases, with 16 bases between them. Germline V gene data show CDR1 as MDHEN and CDR2 as SYDVKM. The CDR3 spells CASRGTGAKYEQYF. The CDR3 coding sequence is TGTGCCAGCAGGGGGACGGGGGCCAAGTACGAGCAGTACTTC.

The chain combines TRBV28 with TRBJ1-5; unclear D gene. Germline V gives CDR1 MDHEN, CDR2 SYDVKM. The CDR3 sequence is 16 residues long. Trimming left V 3 bases short and J 3 bases short, with 15 bases between. The CDR3 is CASSFSDPTSNQPQHF. CDR3 coding DNA: TGTGCCAGCAGTTTTTCCGACCCGACCTCCAATCAGCCCCAGCATTTT.

V is TRBV2 and J is TRBJ2-5; the match to TRBD1 covers 7 bases. This CDR3 has 14 amino acids. Germline-derived CDR1 and CDR2 are SNHLY and FYNNEI. V lost 7 bases and J lost 4; bases outside the gene matches: 9. This chain's CDR3 is CASIAGRGRETQYF. DNA of the CDR3: TGTGCCAGCATCGCCGGTAGGGGGCGAGAGACCCAGTACTTC.

The chain links TRBV13 to TRBJ1-3, with 9 bases matching TRBD1. The CDR3 has 14 residues. CDR1 is PRHDT and CDR2 is FYEKMQ in the germline V gene (reference sequence). V shed 4 bases and J 7 bases; nucleotides not matched to a gene: 5. CDR3 sequence (DNA): TGTGCCAGCAGCTGGGACAGGGATCAGAACACCATATATTTT. It yields the protein CASSWDRDQNTIYF. Combining the CDR3 with reference TRBV13 and TRBJ1-3 gives the whole variable domain AAGVIQSPRHLIKEKRETATLKCYPIPRHDTVYWYQQGPGQDPQFLISFYEKMQSDKGSIPDRFSAQQFSDYHSELNMSSLELGDSALYFCASSWDRDQNTIYFGEGSWLTVV.

The V gene is TRBV5-1, the J gene TRBJ2-3, with 9 nucleotides matching TRBD2. Germline-derived CDR1 and CDR2 are SGHRS and YFSETQ. This CDR3 is 17 amino acids long. V shed 4 bases and J 5 bases; nucleotides not matched to a gene: 14. CDR3 nucleotide sequence: TGCGCCAGCAGCCCCTTAGGTAGCGGGGGTTTTAGAGATACGCAGTATTTT. Its translation: CASSPLGSGGFRDTQYF.

V gene TRBV2 combines with J gene TRBJ1-1, with 8 bases matching TRBD1. This CDR3 is built from 15 residues. Germline CDR1 is SNHLY and CDR2 is FYNNEI. After removal of 10 bases from V and 5 bases from J, the junction contained 15 bases not matched to a gene. As DNA, the CDR3 is TGTGCCACCGGACAGGGCGTTTTCGATGGGACTGAAGCTTTCTTT. Translated, it gives CATGQGVFDGTEAFF.

CDR3 residues: CASSQDVGQGGRLGGYTF. The CDR3, as DNA: TGCGCCAGCAGCCAAGATGTGGGGCAGGGAGGACGTCTAGGGGGCTACACCTTC. The V gene is TRBV4-3, the J gene TRBJ1-2; D is perhaps TRBD1 (5 bases). The CDR3 is made up of 18 amino acids. Trimming stripped 0 bases from V and 8 bases from J, with 25 bases between. Looked up from germline, CDR1 is LGHNA and CDR2 is YSLEER.

The rearrangement links TRBV15 to TRBJ2-1, with D uncertain. The germline CDR1 and CDR2 sequences are LNHNV and YYDKDF (reference sequence). The CDR3 loop spans 16 amino acids. V was cut by 5 bases and J by 3 bases, with 17 bases left in between. CDR3 loop: CATSSRRTAGYNEQFF. In nucleotides, the CDR3 is TGTGCCACCAGCTCCCGAAGGACGGCCGGCTACAATGAGCAGTTCTTC.

J is TRBJ1-1 and V is TRBV7-2; no reliable D call. The CDR3 is made up of 13 amino acids. From germline, CDR1 is SGHTA and CDR2 FQGNSA. V was shortened by 2 bases and J by 1 base, with 5 bases between the two germline ends. The CDR3, as DNA: TGTGCCAGCAGCTTATGGGAGAACACTGAAGCTTTCTTT. Its protein product is CASSLWENTEAFF.

J is TRBJ1-5 and V is TRBV28, with 7 nucleotides matching TRBD1. V shed 11 bases, J shed 0 bases, and the junction held 1 base outside the gene matches. CDR3 length: 12 amino acids. Germline assignment: CDR1 MDHEN and CDR2 SYDVKM. The CDR3 here is CAGQDSNQPQHF. DNA for the CDR3: TGTGCCGGACAGGATAGCAATCAGCCCCAGCATTTT.

This clone was counted once. The chain couples TRBV19 to TRBJ1-5, with D perhaps TRBD1 (6 bases). The CDR3 has 12 amino acids. Germline V gene sequence: CDR1 LNHDA, CDR2 SQIVND (reference sequence). Trimming removed 8 bases from V and 4 bases from J, with 9 bases in between. CDR3 DNA: TGTGCCAGTGGACAGCTAAATCAGCCCCAGCATTTT. Translated, it gives CASGQLNQPQHF.

This clone has just a few counts. CDR3 nucleotides: TGTGCCAGCAGTTTAACCCCCCCCGGGCAGGCCTACGAGCAGTACTTC. Translation: CASSLTPPGQAYEQYF. The chain carries TRBV27 and TRBJ2-7, with unresolved D. The CDR3 consists of 16 residues. Per the germline V gene, CDR1 is MNHEY and CDR2 is SMNVEV (reference sequence). V was trimmed by 2 bases and J by 2 bases, leaving 16 bases between them.